The present entry profiles one T cell receptor (beta chain) with its context. Its target is unknown. These data are taken from a study of cytomegalovirus exposure and HLA in healthy donors. The data were produced by immunoSEQ multiplex PCR, yet TCRdb's version contains in-frame clones alone and is incomplete. This sample yields under 200,000 clones, of which 80% to 90% are seen a single time; 1% to 1.5% belongs to the top ten. Study-wide findings and caveats: It was about 150 TCR beta chains that were listed as cytomegalovirus-associated.

This sequence originates from a woman between 25 and 40 years old in good health and CMV-seronegative. The sequencing sample was made of PBMCs.

CDR3 sequence: CASVPNRARQETQYF. For the CDR3, the DNA is TGCGCCAGCGTACCGAACAGGGCTCGACAAGAGACCCAGTACTTC. The J gene is TRBJ2-5, the V gene TRBV5-1; TRBD1 might be the D (6 bases). The ends were cut back, 7 bases at V and 2 bases at J, with 18 bases in the middle. This CDR3 has 15 amino acids. Per germline, CDR1 SGHRS and CDR2 YFSETQ.